Below are 25 T cell receptor beta chains sequenced from a single sample in a study of blood T cell repertoires in COVID-19. Sequencing was performed with immunoSEQ multiplex PCR; in TCRdb, only in-frame clones are kept and a portion is missing. The sample yields tens of thousands of clones, 78% seen once. The sequencing sample was made of peripheral blood. The receptors originated from a man at least 80 years old with acute or convalescent COVID-19.

The chain employs TRBV2 and TRBJ1-1; D uncertain. The germline gives CDR1 SNHLY, CDR2 FYNNEI. This CDR3 comprises 14 residues. Trimming stripped 4 bases from V and 1 base from J, with 10 bases between. The CDR3 DNA sequence: TGTGCCAGCAGTGTGGGGAGTAAGAACACTGAAGCTTTCTTT. It specifies CASSVGSKNTEAFF.

The chain employs TRBV13 and TRBJ2-7, with 9 bases lining up with TRBD2. This CDR3 region has 15 residues. The V gene end was trimmed by 2 bases and the J gene end by 6 bases; junction bases not matched to a gene: 8. Germline V CDR1 and CDR2: PRHDT, FYEKMQ (reference sequence). CDR3 sequence (DNA): TGTGCCAGCAGCTTATTGCTAGCGGGAAGTTTCGAGCAGTACTTC. Its translation: CASSLLLAGSFEQYF. The full variable domain, completed using reference TRBV13 and TRBJ2-7, is AAGVIQSPRHLIKEKRETATLKCYPIPRHDTVYWYQQGPGQDPQFLISFYEKMQSDKGSIPDRFSAQQFSDYHSELNMSSLELGDSALYFCASSLLLAGSFEQYFGPGTRLTVT.

The rearrangement links TRBV2 to TRBJ2-1; 12 bases line up with TRBD2. V dropped 6 bases and J dropped 9; count of bases not matched to a gene: 9. The CDR3 spans 15 residues. The germline V gene has CDR1 SNHLY and CDR2 FYNNEI. The CDR3 DNA reads as TGTGCCAGCAGGAGACTAGCGGGGGTTACGGGTGAGCAGTTCTTC. This translates into CASRRLAGVTGEQFF.

The chain employs TRBV5-1 and TRBJ1-2, with TRBD1 identical over 7 bases. The J segment lost 4 bases and the V segment lost 4 bases, leaving 7 bases of the junction unmatched. The germline V gene encodes CDR1 SGHRS and CDR2 YFSETQ. This CDR3 has 14 amino acids. The CDR3, as DNA: TGCGCCAGCAGCAGGGGGGACAGCAGCTATGGCTACACCTTC. Translation: CASSRGDSSYGYTF. The full variable domain, its missing parts supplied by reference TRBV5-1 and TRBJ1-2, is KAGVTQTPRYLIKTRGQQVTLSCSPISGHRSVSWYQQTPGQGLQFLFEYFSETQRNKGNFPGRFSGRQFSNSRSEMNVSTLELGDSALYLCASSRGDSSYGYTFGSGTRLTVV.

The table lists this clone with a count of one. The chain carries TRBV10-3 and TRBJ2-5; 8 nucleotides match TRBD2. CDR3 length: 13 residues. Trimming at V came to 6 bases and at J to 5 bases, leaving 5 bases not matched to a gene. The germline gives CDR1 ENHRY, CDR2 SYGVKD. DNA for the CDR3: TGTGCCATCAGGATGAGCGGGGGTGAGACCCAGTACTTC. Translation gives CAIRMSGGETQYF.

The V gene is TRBV6-1, the J gene TRBJ1-1; no clear D gene. Trimming stripped 2 bases from V and 7 bases from J, with 5 bases between. The CDR3 totals 11 residues. From germline, CDR1 is MNHNS and CDR2 SASEGT. The CDR3 nucleotides read TGTGCCAGCAGTGAAAGGAGTGAAGCTTTCTTT. It encodes CASSERSEAFF.

V gene TRBV12-5 combines with J gene TRBJ2-1, with D hard to call. The CDR3 consists of 13 residues. The germline V gene has CDR1 LGHNT and CDR2 FRNRAP. With 1 base removed from V and 6 bases from J, the gap between germline ends came to 7 bases. The CDR3 coding sequence is TGTGCTAGTGGTTTGGGGAGCACCAATGAGCAGTTCTTC. This gives the protein CASGLGSTNEQFF.

This sequence joins TRBV30 and TRBJ1-2, with 9 bases that match TRBD1. The CDR3 is made up of 13 amino acids. V dropped 4 bases and J dropped 8; count of bases not matched to a gene: 8. Per germline, CDR1 GTSNPN and CDR2 SVGIG (reference sequence). The CDR3 sequence is CAWIRQGVEGYTF. In DNA, the CDR3 is TGTGCCTGGATACGACAGGGGGTTGAAGGCTACACCTTC.

This chain connects TRBV19 to TRBJ2-1, with TRBD1 identical over 11 bases. The V gene's germline CDR1 is LNHDA and CDR2 SQIVND (reference sequence). The CDR3 is made up of 14 amino acids. The ends lost 7 bases at V and 15 bases at J; junction bases unmatched: 14. The DNA for the CDR3 is TGTGCCAGTACCACTCGCTGGGGACAGGGGGGAGCGTTCTTC. Protein: CASTTRWGQGGAFF.

The chain uses TRBV29-1 and TRBJ2-1; 7 bases map to TRBD2. Trimming at V came to 7 bases and at J to 5 bases, leaving 8 bases not matched to a gene. The CDR3 consists of 13 residues. Looked up from germline, CDR1 is SQVTM and CDR2 is ANQGSEA. The CDR3 here is CSGGPSGDNEQFF. In DNA form, the CDR3 reads TGCAGCGGAGGGCCTAGCGGAGACAATGAGCAGTTCTTC.

The chain uses TRBV12-3 or TRBV12-4 and TRBJ1-3; the D is unclear. CDR3 size: 13 residues. With 6 bases removed from V and 2 bases from J, the gap between germline ends came to 8 bases. CDR3 sequence (DNA): TGTGCCAGCAGACTGCTCGCTGGAAACACCATATATTTT. This sequence encodes CASRLLAGNTIYF.

The J gene is TRBJ1-1, the V gene TRBV7-7; 9 bases are shared with TRBD1. The V segment lost 5 bases and the J segment 10 bases; nucleotides outside the gene matches: 17. The germline gives CDR1 SSHAT, CDR2 FNYEAQ (reference sequence). The CDR3 covers 16 residues. The CDR3 spells CASSPIKQGAEAVAFF. The CDR3 coding sequence is TGTGCCAGCAGCCCTATCAAACAGGGGGCAGAAGCGGTAGCTTTCTTT.

The chain employs TRBV19 and TRBJ1-1; D remains unclear. CDR1 is LNHDA and CDR2 is SQIVND in the germline V gene (reference sequence). Trimming shortened V by 4 bases and J by 2 bases, and 17 bases separated the two germline ends. This CDR3 has 16 amino acids. CDR3 loop: CASSSPRSPKNTEAFF. The CDR3 DNA reads TGTGCCAGTAGTAGCCCGAGGTCACCCAAAAACACTGAAGCTTTCTTT. The variable domain in full, completed from reference TRBV19 and TRBJ1-1, reads DGGITQSPKYLFRKEGQNVTLSCEQNLNHDAMYWYRQDPGQGLRLIYYSQIVNDFQKGDIAEGYSVSREKKESFPLTVTSAQKNPTAFYLCASSSPRSPKNTEAFFGQGTRLTVV.

J is TRBJ2-2 and V is TRBV10-3, with 13 positions matching TRBD2. The CDR3 loop spans 15 amino acids. Trimming cost V 6 bases and J 3 bases; bases outside gene matches: 1. Germline assignment: CDR1 ENHRY and CDR2 SYGVKD. In DNA, the CDR3 is TGTGCCATCAGCGGACTAGCGGGGGACACCGGGGAGCTGTTTTTT. Protein product: CAISGLAGDTGELFF.

V and J are TRBV5-5 and TRBJ2-7, with D unclear. Germline loops: CDR1 SGHKS, CDR2 YYEKEE (reference sequence). The CDR3 is 12 amino acids. V lost 1 base and J lost 4, with 6 bases in between. The CDR3: CASSLSVYEQYF. CDR3 coding DNA: TGTGCCAGCAGCTTGTCGGTTTACGAGCAGTACTTC.

This CDR3 is CASSQYTDTQYF. The CDR3 DNA sequence: TGTGCCAGTTCCCAGTACACAGATACGCAGTATTTT. This rearrangement joins TRBV19 to TRBJ2-3, with D unclear. Germline CDR1 is LNHDA and CDR2 is SQIVND (reference sequence). The V end lost 8 bases, the J end lost 2 bases, and 8 bases lay between the germline ends. CDR3 length: 12 amino acids. The full variable domain, rest sourced from reference TRBV19 and TRBJ2-3, is DGGITQSPKYLFRKEGQNVTLSCEQNLNHDAMYWYRQDPGQGLRLIYYSQIVNDFQKGDIAEGYSVSREKKESFPLTVTSAQKNPTAFYLCASSQYTDTQYFGPGTRLTVL.

This CDR3 is CATSNQANTEAFF. For the CDR3, the DNA is TGTGCCACCAGTAACCAGGCTAACACTGAAGCTTTCTTT. V gene TRBV24-1 combines with J gene TRBJ1-1; unclear D gene. Germline values: CDR1 KGHDR, CDR2 SFDVKD. V shed 6 bases and J shed 2 bases, with 9 bases lying between them. The CDR3 loop spans 13 amino acids.

The J gene is TRBJ2-3, the V gene TRBV11-2; TRBD2 is a possible D gene (7 bases). Germline V gene data show CDR1 as SGHAT and CDR2 as FQNNGV. This CDR3 comprises 15 residues. Between the trimmed V and J ends, which lost 7 bases and 4 bases, there was a span of 18 bases. The CDR3 reads CASTAGTRGADTQYF. CDR3 in DNA: TGTGCCAGCACCGCCGGGACACGGGGGGCAGATACGCAGTATTTT.

The chain employs TRBV14 and TRBJ2-1; 10 nucleotides align to TRBD2. V trimming: 0 bases; J trimming: 6 bases; junction bases outside the gene matches: 17. This CDR3 has 20 amino acids. CDR1 is SGHDN and CDR2 is FVKESK in the germline V gene. Written as DNA, the CDR3 is TGTGCCAGCAGCCAAGAATCCCGAGGCGGTAGCGGGAGGTCCCGCAATGAGCAGTTCTTC. Its translation: CASSQESRGGSGRSRNEQFF.

The chain uses TRBV2 and TRBJ1-1, with a weak D call TRBD1 (6 bases). Deletions cut 6 bases from V and 11 bases from J, with 25 bases between. Germline V gene data show CDR1 as SNHLY and CDR2 as FYNNEI. This CDR3 is 15 amino acids long. Written as DNA, the CDR3 is TGTGCCAGCAGACAGGACAGCTCCCTATCCCAAGGGGCTTTCTTT. Protein product: CASRQDSSLSQGAFF.

CDR3 sequence reads: CATSREMGSGGYTF. In DNA form, the CDR3 reads TGTGCCACCAGCAGAGAGATGGGGTCAGGGGGCTACACCTTC. The chain joins TRBV15 to TRBJ1-2, with D possibly matching TRBD1 (5 bases). V lost 0 bases to trimming and J lost 8 bases, with 13 bases between them. The CDR3 has 14 residues. Germline CDR1 is LNHNV and CDR2 is YYDKDF (reference sequence).

V is TRBV27 and J is TRBJ1-2; D is perhaps TRBD1 (5 bases). Trimming pared 5 bases from V and 5 bases from J, leaving 21 bases between. Germline V CDR1 and CDR2: MNHEY, SMNVEV (reference sequence). The CDR3 has 16 residues. As DNA, the CDR3 is TGTGCCAGCAGTCCTTGGGGCCGGGCCTCGCGGTATGGCTACACCTTC. Amino acid sequence: CASSPWGRASRYGYTF.

A few counts support this clone. This chain connects TRBV3-1 (or the pseudogene TRBV3-2) to TRBJ2-7, with TRBD2 matching over 13 bases. V shed 6 bases, J shed 7 bases, and the junction held 6 bases outside the gene matches. The CDR3 consists of 14 residues. Germline lookup yields CDR1 LGHDT and CDR2 YNNKEL (reference sequence). The CDR3 here is CASSLGLAGEEQYF. The CDR3, as DNA: TGTGCCAGCAGTCTAGGACTAGCGGGAGAGGAGCAGTACTTC.

Here the CDR3 reads CASSVAGSYNEQFF. The CDR3 region has the DNA TGTGCCAGCAGTGTCGCGGGGTCCTACAATGAGCAGTTCTTC. The chain carries TRBV2 and TRBJ2-1; a weak D match, TRBD2 (6 bases). The CDR3 loop spans 14 amino acids. CDR1 and CDR2 from the germline V gene are SNHLY and FYNNEI. The germline V and J ends were trimmed by 4 bases and 1 base, with 8 bases remaining between them. Using reference TRBV2 and TRBJ2-1 for the parts outside the CDR3, the full variable domain is EPEVTQTPSHQVTQMGQEVILRCVPISNHLYFYWYRQILGQKVEFLVSFYNNEISEKSEIFDDQFSVERPDGSNFTLKIRSTKLEDSAMYFCASSVAGSYNEQFFGPGTRLTVL.

The chain carries TRBV14 and TRBJ1-3, with 7 bases lining up with TRBD1. Germline CDR1 is SGHDN and CDR2 is FVKESK. The CDR3 has 15 residues. V trimming: 5 bases; J trimming: 1 base; junction bases outside the gene matches: 5. The CDR3: CASSVGTVSGNTIYF. The DNA for the CDR3 is TGTGCCAGCAGCGTCGGGACAGTTTCTGGAAACACCATATATTTT. The full variable domain, rest sourced from reference TRBV14 and TRBJ1-3, is EAGVTQFPSHSVIEKGQTVTLRCDPISGHDNLYWYRRVMGKEIKFLLHFVKESKQDESGMPNNRFLAERTGGTYSTLKVQPAELEDSGVYFCASSVGTVSGNTIYFGEGSWLTVV.